This T cell receptor (beta chain) was captured by sequencing in a study of T cell changes during pregnancy in multiple sclerosis. Sequencing was performed with immunoSEQ multiplex PCR; in TCRdb, only in-frame clones are kept and a portion is missing. The repertoire consists of approximately 40,000 clones, with around 90% occurring once and the leading ten covering about 6.1%. Specimen: CD8+ T cells from peripheral blood mononuclear cells, collected in the third trimester of pregnancy. The sequence derives from a female donor with multiple sclerosis, enrolled in a pregnancy study.

The CDR3 nucleotides read TGCGCCAGCAGCCAAGGGGGGCCCACTAGCGGGAGCGCCAATGAGCAGTTCTTC. It encodes CASSQGGPTSGSANEQFF. V gene TRBV4-3 combines with J gene TRBJ2-1, with 11 positions matching TRBD2. Germline CDR1 and CDR2: LGHNA and YSLEER. The CDR3 runs to 18 residues. The J segment lost 6 bases and the V segment lost 1 base, leaving 11 bases of the junction unmatched.